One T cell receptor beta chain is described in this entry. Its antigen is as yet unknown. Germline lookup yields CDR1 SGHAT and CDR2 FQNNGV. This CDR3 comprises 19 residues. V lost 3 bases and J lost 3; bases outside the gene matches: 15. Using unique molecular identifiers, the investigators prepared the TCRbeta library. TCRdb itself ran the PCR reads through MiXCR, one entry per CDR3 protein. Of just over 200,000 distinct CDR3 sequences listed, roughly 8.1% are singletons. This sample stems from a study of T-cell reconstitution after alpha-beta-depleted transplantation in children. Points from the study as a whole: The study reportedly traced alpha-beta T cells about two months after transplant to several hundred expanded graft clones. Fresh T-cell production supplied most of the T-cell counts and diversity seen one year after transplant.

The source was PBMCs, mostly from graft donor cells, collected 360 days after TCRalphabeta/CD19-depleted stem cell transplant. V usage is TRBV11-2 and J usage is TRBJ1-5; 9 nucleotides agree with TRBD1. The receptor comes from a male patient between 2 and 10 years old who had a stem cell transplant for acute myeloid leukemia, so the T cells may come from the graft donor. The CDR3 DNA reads TGTGCCAGCAGCTTTAGTGTGTCGACAGACAGGGGGAACAATCAGCCCCAGCATTTT. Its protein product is CASSFSVSTDRGNNQPQHF.